This T cell receptor (beta chain) was captured by sequencing in a study of shared clonotypes between healthy human individuals. Study results and limitations: The study sampled only blood, and tissue repertoires likely differ.

V shed 8 bases, J shed 4 bases, and the junction held 5 bases outside the gene matches. Germline V gene sequence: CDR1 MNHNS, CDR2 SASEGT. The CDR3 is 13 amino acids. Deep-level assay runs were performed. Libraries were prepared by immunoSEQ multiplex PCR; TCRdb keeps only in-frame clonotypes and omits some of them. The sample consists of 450,000 to 500,000 clones, 65% to 85% of them appearing once. As for this clone: What it binds is unknown.

This sequence joins TRBV6-1 and TRBJ1-1; 9 positions match TRBD1. The TCR was taken from a woman aged 40 to 50 in good health. Some clones in this sample may be carry-over from other donors' samples. The sequenced material came from PBMCs. CDR3 amino acids: CASGGQGGTEAFF. CDR3 DNA: TGTGCCAGCGGGGGACAGGGAGGCACTGAAGCTTTCTTT.